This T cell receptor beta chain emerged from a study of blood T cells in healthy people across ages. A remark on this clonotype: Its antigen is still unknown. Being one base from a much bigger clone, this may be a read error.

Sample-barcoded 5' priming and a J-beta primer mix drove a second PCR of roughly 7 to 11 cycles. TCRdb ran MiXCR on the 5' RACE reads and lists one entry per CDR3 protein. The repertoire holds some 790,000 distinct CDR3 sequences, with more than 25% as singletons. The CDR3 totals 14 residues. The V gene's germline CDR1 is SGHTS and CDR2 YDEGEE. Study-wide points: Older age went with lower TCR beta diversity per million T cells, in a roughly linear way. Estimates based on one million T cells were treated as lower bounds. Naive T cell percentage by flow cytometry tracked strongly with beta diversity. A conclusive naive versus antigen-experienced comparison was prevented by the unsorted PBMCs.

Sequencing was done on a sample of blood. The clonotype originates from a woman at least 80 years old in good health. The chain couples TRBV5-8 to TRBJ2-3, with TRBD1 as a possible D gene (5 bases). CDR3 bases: TGTGCCGGCAGCTTGGGGCACACTACAGATACGCAGTATTTT. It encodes CAGSLGHTTDTQYF.